The 7 T cell receptor beta chains below all came from one sample that was sequenced in a study of tumor and adjacent non-tumor tissue in lung cancer (dated by TCRdb to 2016 to 2019). Libraries were constructed by multiplex PCR. Data came from an Illumina HiSeq 2500. TCRbeta libraries were constructed through three rounds of nested PCR with primers (Table S4) according to protocols modified from ARM-PCR. TCRdb reran the public reads through fastp at Q25 and MiXCR, keeping productive beta chains. Rows merge per CDR3 protein into single entries with the most common DNA and genes. For this sample the table gives about 100,000 distinct CDR3 sequences, of which roughly 60% were detected only once. The ten most abundant clones make up roughly 19% of the sample. RNA was extracted from bulk unsorted tissue and checked for quality with a NanoDrop ND-1000 and an Agilent 2100. The normal lung samples consisted of distant non-tumor tissue collected more than 3 cm from the tumor edge.

Sequencing was carried out using distant non-tumor lung tissue. Every receptor here comes from a man aged 25 to 40 with non-small cell lung cancer.

About this clonotype itself: A much larger clone differs from this one at a single base, so this may be a read error. The V gene is TRBV5-4, the J gene TRBJ1-1; possibly TRBD1 for D (6 bases). CDR3 length: 15 amino acids. From germline, CDR1 is SGHNT and CDR2 YYREEE (reference sequence). The CDR3 bases are TGTGCCAGCTGCTTGAGGGGGGTCCCCGTCACTGAAGCTTTCTTT. Translation: CASCLRGVPVTEAFF.

To note about this clonotype: A much larger clone is a single base away; this may be a read error. CDR3: CTSSQDPRREGYNEQFF. The CDR3 nucleotides read TGCACCAGCAGCCAAGATCCTAGGCGGGAGGGCTACAATGAGCAGTTCTTC. J is TRBJ2-1 and V is TRBV4-1; TRBD2 matches 9 bases. This CDR3 contains 17 residues. Germline assignment: CDR1 MGHRA and CDR2 YSYEKL.

V gene TRBV20-1 combines with J gene TRBJ2-7; 7 nucleotides align to TRBD2. Per the germline V gene, CDR1 is DFQATT and CDR2 is SNEGSKA (reference sequence). The ends lost 5 bases at V and 3 bases at J; junction bases unmatched: 4. CDR3 length: 12 amino acids. In DNA form, the CDR3 reads TGCAGTGCTGAGGGCGGGAGCTACGAGCAGTACTTC. It specifies CSAEGGSYEQYF.

Note on this clonotype: Given the absence of the conserved phenylalanine or tryptophan at the CDR3 end, a read error is likely. The chain joins TRBV11-2 to TRBJ2-3; 7 bases align to TRBD2. Germline CDR1 and CDR2: SGHAT and FQNNGV. There are 15 residues in the CDR3. V lost 1 base, J lost 4 bases, and 5 bases stayed unmatched. CDR3 sequence (DNA): TGTGCCAGCAGCTTAGTCTCCAGCGGGGCAGATACGCAGTATATT. Translating it yields CASSLVSSGADTQYI.

This clonotype has a count of ten or more. This chain joins TRBV11-1 and TRBJ2-7; 9 bases agree with TRBD1. CDR3 length equals 14 residues. V gave up 5 bases and J gave up 3 bases; unmatched junction bases: 5. Germline V gene sequence: CDR1 SGHAT, CDR2 FQDESV (reference sequence). CDR3 sequence: CASSLTGGNYEQYF. CDR3 nucleotide sequence: TGTGCCAGCAGCCTTACAGGGGGCAACTACGAGCAGTACTTC. The full variable domain, its missing parts supplied by reference TRBV11-1 and TRBJ2-7, is EAEVAQSPRYKITEKSQAVAFWCDPISGHATLYWYRQILGQGPELLVQFQDESVVDDSQLPKDRFSAERLKGVDSTLKIQPAELGDSAMYLCASSLTGGNYEQYFGPGTRLTVT.

On this clonotype itself: Without the conserved terminal phenylalanine or tryptophan, this CDR3 likely stems from a read error. The chain couples TRBV6-6 to TRBJ1-5; D not resolved. This CDR3 is 14 amino acids long. Germline V CDR1 and CDR2: MNHNY, SVGAGI (reference sequence). V lost 6 bases, J lost 0 bases, and 9 bases lay in between. CDR3 loop: CASSWDSSNQPQHS. CDR3 bases: TGTGCCAGCAGCTGGGATAGTAGCAATCAGCCCCAGCATTCT.

Of note for this clonotype: A junction boundary mismatches the germline segment, possibly from a read error. The rearrangement links TRBV20-1 to TRBJ2-7; TRBD2 aligns across 8 bases. This CDR3 has 13 residues. The germline V gene encodes CDR1 DFQATT and CDR2 SNEGSKA (reference sequence). The CDR3 spells CSGRPAGAREQYF. The CDR3 DNA reads as TGCAGTGGGAGACCAGCGGGGGCAAGGGAGCAGTATTTC.